This T cell receptor (beta chain) came from a study of blood T cell repertoires in COVID-19. Study as a whole: COVID-19 samples, acute and convalescent, were from the United States, Italy and Spain. In each case, the material was cDNA or gDNA derived from T cells, B-cell-depleted T cells, or PBMCs.

The J segment lost 5 bases and the V segment lost 2 bases, leaving 1 base of the junction unmatched. The CDR3 loop spans 13 amino acids. Germline loops: CDR1 MNHEY, CDR2 SVGAGI. Produced via immunoSEQ multiplex PCR; TCRdb's table is partial and in-frame only. The data hold about 300,000 clones, with 70% to 90% observed a single time. Participants' own reports of clinical history determined their cohort assignment. The V gene is TRBV6-5, the J gene TRBJ2-7; 9 bases fit TRBD1. What was sequenced was PBMCs or T cells enriched from blood (not recorded which). The receptor comes from a young woman who had recovered from COVID-19. Written as DNA, the CDR3 is TGTGCCAGCAGTTACCGGACAGGGGACGAGCAGTACTTC. Protein sequence: CASSYRTGDEQYF.